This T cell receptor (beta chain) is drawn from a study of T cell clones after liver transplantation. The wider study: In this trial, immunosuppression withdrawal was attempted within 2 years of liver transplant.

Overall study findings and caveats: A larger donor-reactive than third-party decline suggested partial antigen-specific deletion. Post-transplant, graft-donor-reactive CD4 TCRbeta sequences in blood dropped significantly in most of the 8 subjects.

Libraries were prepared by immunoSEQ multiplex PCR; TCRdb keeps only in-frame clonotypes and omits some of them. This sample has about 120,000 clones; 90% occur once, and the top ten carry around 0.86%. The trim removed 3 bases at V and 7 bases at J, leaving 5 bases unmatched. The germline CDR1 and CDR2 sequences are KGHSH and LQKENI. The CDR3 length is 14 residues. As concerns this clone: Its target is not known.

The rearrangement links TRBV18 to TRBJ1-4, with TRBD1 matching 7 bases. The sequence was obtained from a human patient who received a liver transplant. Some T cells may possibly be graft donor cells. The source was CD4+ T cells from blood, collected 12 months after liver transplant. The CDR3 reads CASSPTGTSEKLFF. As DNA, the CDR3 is TGTGCCAGCTCACCGACAGGGACAAGTGAAAAACTGTTTTTT.